The T cell receptor beta chain described here comes from a study of blood T cell repertoires in COVID-19. The germline V and J ends were trimmed by 4 bases and 5 bases, with 13 bases remaining between them. CDR3 length equals 14 residues. CDR1 is MGHRA, CDR2 YSYEKL, per germline. TCRdb's table, derived via immunoSEQ multiplex PCR, lists solely in-frame clones and lacks some. The profile shows 200,000 to 250,000 clones, approximately 90% of them singletons. Specimen: peripheral blood. The chain uses TRBV4-1 and TRBJ2-3; D is unresolved. This clonotype was obtained from a woman aged 45 to 65 with COVID-19, enrolled during active disease. CDR3 bases: TGCGCCAGCAGCCGCACCGCGTACAGAGATACGCAGTATTTT. Its translation: CASSRTAYRDTQYF.